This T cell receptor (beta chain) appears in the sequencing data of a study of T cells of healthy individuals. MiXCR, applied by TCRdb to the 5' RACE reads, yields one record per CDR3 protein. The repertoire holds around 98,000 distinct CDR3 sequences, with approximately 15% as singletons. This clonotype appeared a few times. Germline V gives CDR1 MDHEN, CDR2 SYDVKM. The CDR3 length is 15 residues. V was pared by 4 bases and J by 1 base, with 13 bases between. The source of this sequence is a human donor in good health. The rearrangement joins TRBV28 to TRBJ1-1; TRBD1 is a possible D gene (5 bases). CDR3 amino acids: CASSYGAGGNTEAFF. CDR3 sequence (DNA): TGTGCCAGCAGTTATGGGGCCGGGGGGAACACTGAAGCTTTCTTT.